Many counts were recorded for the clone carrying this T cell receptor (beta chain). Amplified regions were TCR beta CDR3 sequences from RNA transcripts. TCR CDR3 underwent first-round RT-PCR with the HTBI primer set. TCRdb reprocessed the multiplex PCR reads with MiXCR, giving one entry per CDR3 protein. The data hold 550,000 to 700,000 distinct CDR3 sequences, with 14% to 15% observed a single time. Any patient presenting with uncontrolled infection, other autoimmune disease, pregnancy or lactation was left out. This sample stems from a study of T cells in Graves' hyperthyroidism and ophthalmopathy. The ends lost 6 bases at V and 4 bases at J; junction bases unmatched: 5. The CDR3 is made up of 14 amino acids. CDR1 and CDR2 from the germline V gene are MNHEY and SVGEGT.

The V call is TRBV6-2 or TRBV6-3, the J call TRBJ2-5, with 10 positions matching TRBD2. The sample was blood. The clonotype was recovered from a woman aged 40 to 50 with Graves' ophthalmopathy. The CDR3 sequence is CASSAIAGGETQYF. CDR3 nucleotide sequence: TGTGCCAGCAGCGCAATAGCGGGAGGAGAGACCCAGTACTTC.